The 16 T cell receptor beta chains in this list originate from one sample, sequenced in a study of blood T cell repertoires in COVID-19. Produced via immunoSEQ multiplex PCR; TCRdb's table is partial and in-frame only. The table lists tens of thousands of clones, more than 60% of them singletons. Source material: peripheral blood. These receptors all come from a woman in her 70s with acute or convalescent COVID-19.

This clone was counted a few times. The V call is TRBV10-3, the J call TRBJ1-2; maybe TRBD1 (6 bases). CDR1 and CDR2 from the germline V gene are ENHRY and SYGVKD. V was cut by 0 bases and J by 4 bases, with 12 bases left in between. CDR3 size: 15 residues. CDR3 protein: CAISESRGGVYGYTF. CDR3 nucleotides: TGTGCCATCAGTGAGTCGAGGGGGGGAGTCTATGGCTACACCTTC.

V is TRBV5-1 and J is TRBJ1-2; 7 bases line up with TRBD1. V trimming: 4 bases; J trimming: 7 bases; junction bases outside the gene matches: 16. The CDR3 loop spans 16 amino acids. CDR1 and CDR2 from the germline V gene are SGHRS and YFSETQ. CDR3 DNA sequence: TGCGCCAGCAGCGGACAAGGGAATTCAGGGGGATCTGGCTACACCTTC. Its protein product is CASSGQGNSGGSGYTF.

The chain has TRBV19 and TRBJ1-1; the D is unclear. Germline values: CDR1 LNHDA, CDR2 SQIVND (reference sequence). Trimming removed 7 bases from V and 3 bases from J, with 9 bases in between. This CDR3 region has 12 residues. The CDR3 is CASKHRYTEAFF. The CDR3 DNA is TGTGCCAGTAAACATCGCTACACTGAAGCTTTCTTT.

V is TRBV3-1 (or the pseudogene TRBV3-2) and J is TRBJ1-1; no clear D. Germline-derived CDR1 and CDR2 are LGHDT and YNNKEL (reference sequence). The V end was cut by 4 bases, the J end by 5 bases, with 11 bases between. There are 13 residues in the CDR3. DNA of the CDR3: TGTGCCAGCAGCCGCCCGGGTACGACTGAAGCTTTCTTT. Protein product: CASSRPGTTEAFF.

This clone came up once. The chain is built from TRBV10-1 and TRBJ1-2, with unresolved D. The CDR3 is made up of 13 amino acids. Germline values: CDR1 WNHNN, CDR2 SYGVQD (reference sequence). V was pared by 5 bases and J by 0 bases, with 7 bases between. The CDR3 spells CASSINSNYGYTF. The CDR3 nucleotides read TGCGCCAGCAGTATTAACTCTAACTATGGCTACACCTTC.

This clone has a single count. The CDR3: CASSANTGINQPQHF. The CDR3 DNA sequence: TGTGCCAGCAGCGCCAATACAGGGATAAATCAGCCCCAGCATTTT. V is TRBV9 and J is TRBJ1-5; maybe TRBD1 (6 bases). Germline loops: CDR1 SGDLS, CDR2 YYNGEE. The CDR3 extends over 15 amino acids. V was pared by 3 bases and J by 4 bases, with 14 bases between.

The chain joins TRBV7-9 to TRBJ1-2; 7 bases agree with TRBD1. Germline assignment: CDR1 SEHNR and CDR2 FQNEAQ (reference sequence). The junction had 8 bases not matched to a gene; V was cut back by 5 bases and J by 5 bases. The CDR3 length is 14 residues. The DNA of the CDR3 is TGTGCCAGCAGCCCCGGGACAGAAGGATATGGCTACACCTTC. It yields the protein CASSPGTEGYGYTF.

The V and J genes are TRBV11-2 and TRBJ1-4; 7 nucleotides match TRBD1. This CDR3 contains 15 residues. The ends lost 6 bases at V and 5 bases at J; junction bases unmatched: 9. Germline lookup yields CDR1 SGHAT and CDR2 FQNNGV. Here the CDR3 reads CASRSLGQKNEKLFF. The DNA of the CDR3 is TGTGCCAGCAGAAGTTTGGGACAGAAGAATGAAAAACTGTTTTTT.

The chain links TRBV14 to TRBJ2-1; TRBD1 is a possible D gene (5 bases). Germline CDR1 is SGHDN and CDR2 is FVKESK. Trimming pared 7 bases from V and 9 bases from J, leaving 13 bases between. This CDR3 is built from 12 residues. CDR3 coding DNA: TGTGCCAGCACCTCCCAGGGCAGTGAGCAGTTCTTC. This codes for CASTSQGSEQFF.

The rearrangement links TRBV15 to TRBJ2-5, with 8 bases aligning to TRBD2. This CDR3 has 15 residues. Germline CDR1 reads LNHNV; CDR2 reads YYDKDF (reference sequence). V lost 2 bases and J lost 5; bases outside the gene matches: 7. The CDR3 region is CATSRPSGGRETQYF. In DNA, the CDR3 is TGTGCCACCAGCAGACCCAGCGGGGGTCGGGAGACCCAGTACTTC.

The V gene is TRBV10-3, the J gene TRBJ1-2, with D unresolved. The CDR3 covers 12 residues. Between the trimmed V and J ends, which lost 7 bases and 4 bases, there was a span of 10 bases. Germline V gene data show CDR1 as ENHRY and CDR2 as SYGVKD. CDR3 sequence: CAITAGPYGYTF. CDR3 in DNA: TGTGCCATCACCGCCGGTCCCTATGGCTACACCTTC.

The chain recombines TRBV5-1 with TRBJ1-4; 7 nucleotides agree with TRBD1. Losses at the gene ends were 3 bases for V and 0 bases for J; bases not matched to a gene: 11. Germline lookup yields CDR1 SGHRS and CDR2 YFSETQ. The CDR3 loop spans 18 amino acids. The CDR3 loop reads CASSSRDSRFATNEKLFF. The CDR3 DNA follows: TGCGCCAGCAGCTCGCGGGACAGCCGTTTTGCAACTAATGAAAAACTGTTTTTT.

The gene calls are TRBV7-9 and TRBJ1-2, with D maybe TRBD1 (5 bases). V lost 1 base and J 3 bases, leaving 9 bases between the germline ends. Germline CDR1 is SEHNR and CDR2 is FQNEAQ (reference sequence). The CDR3 contains 14 residues. CDR3 residues: CASSLEGNYYGYTF. As DNA, the CDR3 is TGTGCCAGCAGCTTAGAGGGGAACTACTATGGCTACACCTTC.

The V gene is TRBV29-1, the J gene TRBJ1-1; 7 bases are shared with TRBD1. Germline CDR1 and CDR2: SQVTM and ANQGSEA. With V trimmed by 4 bases and J by 4 bases, 6 bases remained unmatched. The CDR3 is 13 amino acids. CDR3 region: CSVGSGGVTEAFF. CDR3 in DNA: TGCAGCGTTGGCTCAGGGGGTGTCACTGAAGCTTTCTTT.

The chain carries TRBV5-1 and TRBJ2-5; 8 bases fit TRBD2. The CDR3 consists of 16 residues. Germline V gene lookup returns CDR1 SGHRS and CDR2 YFSETQ. Trimming took 0 bases from V and 1 from J; bases not matched to a gene: 5. The CDR3, as DNA: TGCGCCAGCAGCTTGGGGCGGGGGGCGTCCCAAGAGACCCAGTACTTC. It specifies CASSLGRGASQETQYF. The full variable domain, its missing parts supplied by reference TRBV5-1 and TRBJ2-5, is KAGVTQTPRYLIKTRGQQVTLSCSPISGHRSVSWYQQTPGQGLQFLFEYFSETQRNKGNFPGRFSGRQFSNSRSEMNVSTLELGDSALYLCASSLGRGASQETQYFGPGTRLLVL.

V gene TRBV7-7 combines with J gene TRBJ2-2, with D perhaps TRBD2 (5 bases). The CDR3 has 16 residues. Trimming left V 7 bases short and J 4 bases short, with 19 bases between. Germline V gene lookup returns CDR1 SSHAT and CDR2 FNYEAQ (reference sequence). The CDR3 region is CASTLSGPGSTGELFF. CDR3 bases: TGTGCCAGCACCCTTTCAGGTCCGGGGAGCACCGGGGAGCTGTTTTTT. Using reference TRBV7-7 and TRBJ2-2 for the parts outside the CDR3, the full variable domain is GAGVSQSPRYKVTKRGQDVTLRCDPISSHATLYWYQQALGQGPEFLTYFNYEAQPDKSGLPSDRFSAERPEGSISTLTIQRTEQRDSAMYRCASTLSGPGSTGELFFGEGSRLTVL.